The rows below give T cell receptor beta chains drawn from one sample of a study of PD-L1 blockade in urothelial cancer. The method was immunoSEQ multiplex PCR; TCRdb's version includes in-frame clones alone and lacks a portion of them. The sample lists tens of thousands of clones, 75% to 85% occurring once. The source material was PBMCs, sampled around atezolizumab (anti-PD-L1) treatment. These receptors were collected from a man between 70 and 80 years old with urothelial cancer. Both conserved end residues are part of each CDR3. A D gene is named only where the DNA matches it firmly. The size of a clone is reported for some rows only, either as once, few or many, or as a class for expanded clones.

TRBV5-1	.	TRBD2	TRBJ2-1	TGCGCCAGCAGCTCACTCCTAGCGGGAGGGTCCCTCAATGAGCAGTTCTTC	CASSSLLAGGSLNEQFF
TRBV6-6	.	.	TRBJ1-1	TGTGCCAGCAGTGCCCCGGGCGGGGGTGGACCTGAAGCTTTCTTT	CASSAPGGGGPEAFF
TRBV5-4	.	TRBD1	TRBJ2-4	TGTGCCAGCAGCCAGCCGGGACAGTTAGCCAAAAACATTCAGTACTTC	CASSQPGQLAKNIQYF
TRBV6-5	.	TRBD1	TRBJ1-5	TGTGCCAGCAGAGGGACAGGCCGCAATCAGCCCCAGCATTTT	CASRGTGRNQPQHF
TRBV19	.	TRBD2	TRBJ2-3	TGTGCCAGTAGTATTGGCCTAGCGGGGGGGCGCAGCACAGATACGCAGTATTTT	CASSIGLAGGRSTDTQYF
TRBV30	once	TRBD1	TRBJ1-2	TGTGCCTGGAGTGTGGGACAGGGGAACTATGGCTACACCTTC	CAWSVGQGNYGYTF
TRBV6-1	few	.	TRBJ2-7	TGTGCCAGCAGTGAAGTCAGGTTCTCCTACGAGCAGTACTTC	CASSEVRFSYEQYF
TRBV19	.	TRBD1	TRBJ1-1	TGTGCCAGTAATCGACAGGGAATCACTGAAGCTTTCTTT	CASNRQGITEAFF
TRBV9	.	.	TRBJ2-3	TGTGCCAGCAGCCCGGACAGGGGCGGGGGGACAGATACGCAGTATTTT	CASSPDRGGGTDTQYF
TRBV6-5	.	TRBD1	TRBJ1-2	TGTGCCAGCAGCCTACCCCAGGGACAGGCCACCTTC	CASSLPQGQATF
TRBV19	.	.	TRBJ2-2	TGTGCCAGTAGGGCTGTACAGGGCGGGGAGCTGTTTTTT	CASRAVQGGELFF
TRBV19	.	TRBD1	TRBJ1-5	TGTGCCAGTAGAAGGGACAGGGGGCTTGGGGGCAATCAGCCCCAGCATTTT	CASRRDRGLGGNQPQHF
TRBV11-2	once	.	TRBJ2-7	TGTGCCAGCAGCTTAGACCCGGGGGTAGACGAGCAGTACTTC	CASSLDPGVDEQYF
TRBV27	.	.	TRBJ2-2	TGTGCCAGCAGTCGATTTAGCTACACCGGGGAGCTGTTTTTT	CASSRFSYTGELFF
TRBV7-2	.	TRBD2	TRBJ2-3	TGTGCCAGCAGCCGCGGGGGGAGTACAGATACGCAGTATTTT	CASSRGGSTDTQYF
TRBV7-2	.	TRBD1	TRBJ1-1	TGTGCCAGCAGCTTAGACTCGCCGGGACAGGGGGTTTTCGGAGCTTTCTTT	CASSLDSPGQGVFGAFF
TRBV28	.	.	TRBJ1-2	TGTGCCAGCAGACAAGGGGGTGGGTATGGCTACACCTTC	CASRQGGGYGYTF
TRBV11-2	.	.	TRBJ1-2	TGTGCCAGCAGCTTATCCGCGGGGAACTATGGCTACACCTTC	CASSLSAGNYGYTF
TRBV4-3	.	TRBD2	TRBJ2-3	TGCGCCAGCAGCCAAGGTAGCGGGGAAGCAGATACGCAGTATTTT	CASSQGSGEADTQYF
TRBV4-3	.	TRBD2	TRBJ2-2	TGCGCCAGCAGCGTTCAACTAGCGGACGCGAACACCGGGGAGCTGTTTTTT	CASSVQLADANTGELFF
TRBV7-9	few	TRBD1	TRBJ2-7	TGTGCCAGCAAGGGACAGGAGGATGACGAGCAGTACTTC	CASKGQEDDEQYF
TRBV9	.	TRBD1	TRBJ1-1	TGTGCCAGCAGCCCTTACAGGGGGTCAATGAACACTGAAGCTTTCTTT	CASSPYRGSMNTEAFF
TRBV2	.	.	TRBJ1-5	TGTGCCAGCAGTCGCGGGTCTGGCAATCAGCCCCAGCATTTT	CASSRGSGNQPQHF
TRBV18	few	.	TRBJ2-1	TGTGCCAGCTCACCACCGAGCGGGTTGACCTACAATGAGCAGTTCTTC	CASSPPSGLTYNEQFF
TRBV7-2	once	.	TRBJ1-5	TGTGCCAGCAGCGACAGGAGCAATCAGCCCCAGCATTTT	CASSDRSNQPQHF
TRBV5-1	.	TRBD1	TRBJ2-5	TGCGCCAGCAGCTTTCAGGGGGCGGCGGAGACCCAGTACTTC	CASSFQGAAETQYF
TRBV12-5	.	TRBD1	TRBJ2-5	TGTGCTAGCAGCAAAGACAGGGCTCTGGGGACCCAGTACTTC	CASSKDRALGTQYF
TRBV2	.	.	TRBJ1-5	TGTGCCAGTACTGTCAGGGGCAATCAGCCCCAGCATTTT	CASTVRGNQPQHF
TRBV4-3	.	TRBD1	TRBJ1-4	TGCGCCAGCAGCCAGAACAGGGGGCAGAGTGAAAAACTGTTTTTT	CASSQNRGQSEKLFF
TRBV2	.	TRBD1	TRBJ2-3	TGTGCCAGCAGTGTCCGGGGACAGGGTAGCACAGATACGCAGTATTTT	CASSVRGQGSTDTQYF
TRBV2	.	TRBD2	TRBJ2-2	TGTGCCAGCAGTGGTTTTAGCGGGGGGGCGTGGACCGGGGAGCTGTTTTTT	CASSGFSGGAWTGELFF
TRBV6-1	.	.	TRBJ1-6	TGTGCCAGCACAAAGGAGGGGCAGCTCCTCCACTTT	CASTKEGQLLHF
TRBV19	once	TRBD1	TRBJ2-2	TGTGCCAGTAGCCGACAGGGGGGGAACACCGGGGAGCTGTTTTTT	CASSRQGGNTGELFF
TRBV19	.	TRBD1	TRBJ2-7	TGTGCCAGTTCCTCCGCCGGGACAGGGTATGACGAGCAGTACTTC	CASSSAGTGYDEQYF
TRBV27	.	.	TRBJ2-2	TGTGCCAGCAGTTCGCCAGCGTATCAAGGCGTCGGGGAGCTGTTTTTT	CASSSPAYQGVGELFF
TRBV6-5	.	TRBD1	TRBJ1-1	TGTGCCAGCAGTTACTCGAGGGGATACAGGGGCGCTGAAGCTTTCTTT	CASSYSRGYRGAEAFF
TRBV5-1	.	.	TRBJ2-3	TGCGCCAGCAGCTTGTCCCTACGCACAGATACGCAGTATTTT	CASSLSLRTDTQYF
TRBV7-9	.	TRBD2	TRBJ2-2	TGTGCCAGCAGCCACGGGACTAGCGGGTTCGCCGGGGAGCTGTTTTTT	CASSHGTSGFAGELFF
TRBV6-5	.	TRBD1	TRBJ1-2	TGTGCCAGCAGTTCTCGGACAGGGGGCTTCTATGGCTACACCTTC	CASSSRTGGFYGYTF
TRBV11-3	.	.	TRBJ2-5	TGTGCCAGCAGGAGCCAAGAGACCCAGTACTTC	CASRSQETQYF
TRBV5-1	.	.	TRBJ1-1	TGCGCCAGCAGCCCGACAGGGAACACTGAAGCTTTCTTT	CASSPTGNTEAFF
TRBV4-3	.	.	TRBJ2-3	TGCGCCAGCAGCCAAGATCGGCCAGGGGCAGATACGCAGTATTTT	CASSQDRPGADTQYF
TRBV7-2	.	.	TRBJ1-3	TGTGCCAGCAGCTTAGTCCCCCCAAGAGACACCATATATTTT	CASSLVPPRDTIYF
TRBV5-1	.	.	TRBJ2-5	TGCGCCAGCAGCCCCGCGGCGAACCAAGAGACCCAGTACTTC	CASSPAANQETQYF
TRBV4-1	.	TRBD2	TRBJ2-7	TGCGCCAGCAGCCAAGAGGTTGCTAGCGGGGGACACTACGAGCAGTACTTC	CASSQEVASGGHYEQYF